The entry below gives a single T cell receptor beta chain sequence along with its context. Profiling relied on immunoSEQ multiplex PCR, and the TCRdb table lists in-frame clones only, not all of them. The table lists 150,000 to 200,000 clones, 85% to 90% of them singletons. From germline, CDR1 is SGHRS and CDR2 YFSETQ. V trimming: 4 bases; J trimming: 8 bases; junction bases outside the gene matches: 9. The CDR3 has 14 residues. The data belong to a study of T cell responses to AZD1222 COVID-19 vaccine. Specimen: peripheral blood, collected 28 days after the second AZD1222 dose. This sequence was found in an adult who received the AZD1222 COVID-19 vaccine. The gene calls are TRBV5-1 and TRBJ1-2; 9 nucleotides match TRBD1. The CDR3 nucleotides read TGCGCCAGCAGCGTGGATGGGACAGGGAACGGCTACACCTTC. It is translated as CASSVDGTGNGYTF. Full variable domain (rest looked up from reference TRBV5-1 and TRBJ1-2): KAGVTQTPRYLIKTRGQQVTLSCSPISGHRSVSWYQQTPGQGLQFLFEYFSETQRNKGNFPGRFSGRQFSNSRSEMNVSTLELGDSALYLCASSVDGTGNGYTFGSGTRLTVV.